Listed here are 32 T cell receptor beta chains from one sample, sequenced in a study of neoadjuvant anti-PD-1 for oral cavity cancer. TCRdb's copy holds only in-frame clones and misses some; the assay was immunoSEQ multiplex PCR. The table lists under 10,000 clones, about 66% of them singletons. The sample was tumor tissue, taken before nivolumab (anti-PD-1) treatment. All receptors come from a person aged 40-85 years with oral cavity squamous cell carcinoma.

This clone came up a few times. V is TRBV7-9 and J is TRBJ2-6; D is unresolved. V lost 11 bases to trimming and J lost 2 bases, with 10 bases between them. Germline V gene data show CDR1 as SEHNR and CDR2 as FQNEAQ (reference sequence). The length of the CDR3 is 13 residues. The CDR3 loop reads CASFSPGANVLTF. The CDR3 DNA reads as TGTGCCTCCTTTAGTCCTGGGGCCAACGTCCTGACTTTC.

For the CDR3, the DNA is TGCGCCAGCAGCCCTAGGGGGGCGGGGCTGCCGGGCGAGCAGTACTTC. Protein: CASSPRGAGLPGEQYF. The chain uses TRBV5-1 and TRBJ2-7, with D tentatively TRBD1 or TRBD2 (6 bases each). V dropped 4 bases and J dropped 6 bases, with 23 bases sitting between them. CDR3 size: 16 residues. Germline V gives CDR1 SGHRS, CDR2 YFSETQ.

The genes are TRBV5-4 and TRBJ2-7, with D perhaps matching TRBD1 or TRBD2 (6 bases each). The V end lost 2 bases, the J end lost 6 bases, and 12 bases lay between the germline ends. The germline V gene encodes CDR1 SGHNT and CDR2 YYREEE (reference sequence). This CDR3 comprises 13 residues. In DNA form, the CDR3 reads TGTGCCAGCAGCTTCCGACAGGAGGGCGAGCAGTACTTC. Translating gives CASSFRQEGEQYF.

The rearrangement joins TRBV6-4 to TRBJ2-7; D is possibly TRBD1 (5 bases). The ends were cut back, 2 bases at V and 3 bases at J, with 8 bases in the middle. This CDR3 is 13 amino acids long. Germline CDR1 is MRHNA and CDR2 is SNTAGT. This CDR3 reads CASSDGQGYEQYF. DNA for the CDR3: TGTGCCAGCAGTGACGGGCAGGGCTACGAGCAGTACTTC.

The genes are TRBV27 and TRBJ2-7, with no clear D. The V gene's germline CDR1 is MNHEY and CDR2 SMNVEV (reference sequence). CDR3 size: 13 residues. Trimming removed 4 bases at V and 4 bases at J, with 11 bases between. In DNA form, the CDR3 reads TGTGCCAGCAGTTCGACCATTGGGTACGAGCAGTACTTC. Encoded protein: CASSSTIGYEQYF.

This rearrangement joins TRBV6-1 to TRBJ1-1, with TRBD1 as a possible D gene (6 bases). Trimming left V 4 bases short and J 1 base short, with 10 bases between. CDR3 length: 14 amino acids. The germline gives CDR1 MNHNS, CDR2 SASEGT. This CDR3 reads CASSAWDKNTEAFF. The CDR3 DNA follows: TGTGCCAGCAGTGCGTGGGACAAGAACACTGAAGCTTTCTTT.

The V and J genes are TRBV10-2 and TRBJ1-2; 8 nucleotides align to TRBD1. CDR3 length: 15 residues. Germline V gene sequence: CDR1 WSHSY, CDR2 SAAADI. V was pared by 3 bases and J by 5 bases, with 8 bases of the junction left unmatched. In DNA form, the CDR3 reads TGCGCCAGCAGTGAAACGTCTCAGGGGGCATATGGCTACACCTTC. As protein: CASSETSQGAYGYTF.

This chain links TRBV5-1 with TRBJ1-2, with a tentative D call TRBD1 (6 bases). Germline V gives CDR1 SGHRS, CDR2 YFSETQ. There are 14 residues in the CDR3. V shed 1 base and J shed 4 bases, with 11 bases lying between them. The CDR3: CASSLSAGAYGYTF. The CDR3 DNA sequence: TGCGCCAGCAGCTTGTCGGCAGGGGCCTATGGCTACACCTTC.

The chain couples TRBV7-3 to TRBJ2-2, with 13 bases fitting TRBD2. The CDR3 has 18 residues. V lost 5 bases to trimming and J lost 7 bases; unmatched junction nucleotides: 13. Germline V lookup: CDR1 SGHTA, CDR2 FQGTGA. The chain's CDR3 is CASSRSRTSGSGDGELFF. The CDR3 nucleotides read TGTGCCAGCAGCCGATCCCGGACTAGCGGGAGTGGAGACGGGGAGCTGTTTTTT.

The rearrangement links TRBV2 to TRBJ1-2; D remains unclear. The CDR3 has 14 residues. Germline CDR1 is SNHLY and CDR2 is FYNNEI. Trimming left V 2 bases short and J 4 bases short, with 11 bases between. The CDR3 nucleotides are TGTGCCAGCAGTGAATCTGGCACAGTCTATGGCTACACCTTC. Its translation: CASSESGTVYGYTF.

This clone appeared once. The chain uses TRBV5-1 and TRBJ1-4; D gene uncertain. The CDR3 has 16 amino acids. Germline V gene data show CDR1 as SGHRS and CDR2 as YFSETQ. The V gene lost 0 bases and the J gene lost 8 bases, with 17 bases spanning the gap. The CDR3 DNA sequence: TGCGCCAGCAGCTTGGCCAATATGGCAGGCCGCGAAAAACTGTTTTTT. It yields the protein CASSLANMAGREKLFF.

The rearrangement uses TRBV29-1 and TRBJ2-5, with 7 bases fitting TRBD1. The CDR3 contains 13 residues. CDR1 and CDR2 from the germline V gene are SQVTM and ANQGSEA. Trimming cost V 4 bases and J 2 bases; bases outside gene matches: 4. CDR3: CSVVGQIQETQYF. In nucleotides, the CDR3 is TGCAGCGTTGTGGGACAGATACAAGAGACCCAGTACTTC.

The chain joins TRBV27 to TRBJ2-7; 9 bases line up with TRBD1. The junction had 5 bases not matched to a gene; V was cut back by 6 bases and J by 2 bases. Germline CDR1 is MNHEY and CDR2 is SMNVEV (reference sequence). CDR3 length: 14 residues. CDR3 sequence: CASRTGGHPYEQYF. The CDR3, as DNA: TGTGCCAGCAGGACAGGGGGACACCCCTACGAGCAGTACTTC.

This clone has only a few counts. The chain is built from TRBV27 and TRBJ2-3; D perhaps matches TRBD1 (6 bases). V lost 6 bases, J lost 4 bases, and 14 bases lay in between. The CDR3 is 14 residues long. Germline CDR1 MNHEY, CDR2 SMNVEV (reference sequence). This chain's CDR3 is CASSLQGMADTQYF. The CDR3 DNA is TGTGCCAGCAGCCTACAGGGTATGGCAGATACGCAGTATTTT.

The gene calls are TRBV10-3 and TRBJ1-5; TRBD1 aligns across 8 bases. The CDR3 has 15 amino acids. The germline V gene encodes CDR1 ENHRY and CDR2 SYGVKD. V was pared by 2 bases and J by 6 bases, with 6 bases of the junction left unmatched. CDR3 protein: CAISENPGGGQPQHF. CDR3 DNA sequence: TGTGCCATCAGTGAGAACCCAGGGGGCGGTCAGCCCCAGCATTTT.

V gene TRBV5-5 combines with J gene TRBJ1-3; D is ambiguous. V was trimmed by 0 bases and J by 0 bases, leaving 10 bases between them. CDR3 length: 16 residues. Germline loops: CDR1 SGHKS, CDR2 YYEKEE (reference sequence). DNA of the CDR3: TGTGCCAGCAGCTTGGGAAGCGCCAGCTCTGGAAACACCATATATTTT. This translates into CASSLGSASSGNTIYF. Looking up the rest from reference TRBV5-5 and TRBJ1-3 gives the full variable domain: DAGVTQSPTHLIKTRGQQVTLRCSPISGHKSVSWYQQVLGQGPQFIFQYYEKEERGRGNFPDRFSARQFPNYSSELNVNALLLGDSALYLCASSLGSASSGNTIYFGEGSWLTVV.

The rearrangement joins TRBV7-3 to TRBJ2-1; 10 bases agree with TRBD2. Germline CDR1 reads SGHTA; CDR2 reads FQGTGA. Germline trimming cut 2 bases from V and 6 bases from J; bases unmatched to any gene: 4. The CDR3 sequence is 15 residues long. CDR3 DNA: TGTGCCAGCAGCTTACTAGCGGGAGACGTCAATGAGCAGTTCTTC. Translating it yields CASSLLAGDVNEQFF.

DNA of the CDR3: TGTGCCAGTAGTATAGAGGGACGTAGAGGAGAGACCCAGTACTTC. Translation: CASSIEGRRGETQYF. The chain recombines TRBV19 with TRBJ2-5, with D perhaps matching TRBD1 or TRBD2 (5 bases each). The CDR3 sequence is 15 residues long. V was shortened by 0 bases and J by 4 bases, with 12 bases between the two germline ends. Per the germline V gene, CDR1 is LNHDA and CDR2 is SQIVND (reference sequence). Together with reference TRBV19 and TRBJ2-5, the CDR3 gives the full variable domain: DGGITQSPKYLFRKEGQNVTLSCEQNLNHDAMYWYRQDPGQGLRLIYYSQIVNDFQKGDIAEGYSVSREKKESFPLTVTSAQKNPTAFYLCASSIEGRRGETQYFGPGTRLLVL.

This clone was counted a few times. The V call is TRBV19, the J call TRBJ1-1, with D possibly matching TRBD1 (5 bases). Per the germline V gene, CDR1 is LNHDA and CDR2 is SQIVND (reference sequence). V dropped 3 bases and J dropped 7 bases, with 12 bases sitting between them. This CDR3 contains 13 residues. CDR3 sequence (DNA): TGTGCCAGTAGTATGCGTGACAGAAATGAAGCTTTCTTT. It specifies CASSMRDRNEAFF. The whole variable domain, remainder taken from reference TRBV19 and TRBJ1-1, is DGGITQSPKYLFRKEGQNVTLSCEQNLNHDAMYWYRQDPGQGLRLIYYSQIVNDFQKGDIAEGYSVSREKKESFPLTVTSAQKNPTAFYLCASSMRDRNEAFFGQGTRLTVV.

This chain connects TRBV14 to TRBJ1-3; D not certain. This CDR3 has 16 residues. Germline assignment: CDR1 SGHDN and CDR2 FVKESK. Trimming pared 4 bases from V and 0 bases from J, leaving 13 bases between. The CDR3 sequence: CASSPSGRLSGNTIYF. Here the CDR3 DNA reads TGTGCCAGCAGCCCCTCCGGCAGGCTCTCTGGAAACACCATATATTTT. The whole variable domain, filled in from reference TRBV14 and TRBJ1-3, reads EAGVTQFPSHSVIEKGQTVTLRCDPISGHDNLYWYRRVMGKEIKFLLHFVKESKQDESGMPNNRFLAERTGGTYSTLKVQPAELEDSGVYFCASSPSGRLSGNTIYFGEGSWLTVV.

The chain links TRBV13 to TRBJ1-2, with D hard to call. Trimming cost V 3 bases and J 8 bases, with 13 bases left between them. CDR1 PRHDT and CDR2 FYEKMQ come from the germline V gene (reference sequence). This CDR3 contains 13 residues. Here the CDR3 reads CASSLSEAIGYTF. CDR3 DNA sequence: TGTGCCAGCAGCTTGAGTGAAGCCATAGGCTACACCTTC.

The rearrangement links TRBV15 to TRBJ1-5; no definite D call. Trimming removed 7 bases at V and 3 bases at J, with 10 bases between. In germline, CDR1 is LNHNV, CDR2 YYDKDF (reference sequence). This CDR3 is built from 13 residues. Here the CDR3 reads CATNRDFNQPQHF. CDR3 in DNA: TGTGCCACCAACCGGGATTTCAATCAGCCCCAGCATTTT.

The CDR3 protein is CASSLQGGSHYGYTF. DNA for the CDR3: TGTGCCAGCAGTTTACAGGGGGGGAGTCACTATGGCTACACCTTC. The rearrangement links TRBV6-5 to TRBJ1-2; 8 nucleotides agree with TRBD1. The length of the CDR3 is 15 residues. Germline lookup yields CDR1 MNHEY and CDR2 SVGAGI. V lost 4 bases and J lost 3; bases outside the gene matches: 7.

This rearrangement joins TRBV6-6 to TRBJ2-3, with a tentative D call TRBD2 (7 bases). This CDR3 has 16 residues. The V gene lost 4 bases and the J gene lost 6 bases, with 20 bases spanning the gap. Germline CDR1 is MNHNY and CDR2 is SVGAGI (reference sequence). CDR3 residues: CASSSLRGGLLDTQYF. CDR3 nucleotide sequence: TGTGCCAGCAGTTCCCTAAGGGGGGGATTGCTGGATACGCAGTATTTT.

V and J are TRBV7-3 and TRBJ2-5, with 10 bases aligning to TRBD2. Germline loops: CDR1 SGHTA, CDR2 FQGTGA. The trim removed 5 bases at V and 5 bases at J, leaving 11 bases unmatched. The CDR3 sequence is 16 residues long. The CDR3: CASSVGTGSGGETQYF. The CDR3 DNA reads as TGTGCCAGCAGCGTAGGCACTGGTAGCGGGGGGGAGACCCAGTACTTC.

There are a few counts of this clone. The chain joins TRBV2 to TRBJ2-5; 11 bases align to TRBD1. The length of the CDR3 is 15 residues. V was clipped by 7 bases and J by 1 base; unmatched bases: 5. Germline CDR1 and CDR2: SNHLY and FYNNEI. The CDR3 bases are TGTGCCAGCATGGGAGGGACAGGGGGCCAAGAGACCCAGTACTTC. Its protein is CASMGGTGGQETQYF.

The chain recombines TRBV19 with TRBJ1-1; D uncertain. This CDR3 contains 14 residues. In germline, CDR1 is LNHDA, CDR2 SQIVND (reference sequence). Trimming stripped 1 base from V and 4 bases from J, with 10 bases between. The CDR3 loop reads CASSIGEGFTEAFF. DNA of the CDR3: TGTGCCAGTAGTATAGGGGAAGGGTTCACTGAAGCTTTCTTT.

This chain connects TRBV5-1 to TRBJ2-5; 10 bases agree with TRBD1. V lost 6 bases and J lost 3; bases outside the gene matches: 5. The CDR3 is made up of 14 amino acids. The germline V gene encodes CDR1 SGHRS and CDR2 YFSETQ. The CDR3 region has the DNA TGCGCCAGCACCGGGACAGGGGATAAAGAGACCCAGTACTTC. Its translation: CASTGTGDKETQYF.

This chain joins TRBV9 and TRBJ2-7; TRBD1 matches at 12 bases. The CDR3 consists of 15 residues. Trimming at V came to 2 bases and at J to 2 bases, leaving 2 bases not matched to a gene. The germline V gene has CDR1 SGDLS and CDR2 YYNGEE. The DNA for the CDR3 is TGTGCCAGCAGCGTGGGACAGGGGGCCACCTACGAGCAGTACTTC. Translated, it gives CASSVGQGATYEQYF.

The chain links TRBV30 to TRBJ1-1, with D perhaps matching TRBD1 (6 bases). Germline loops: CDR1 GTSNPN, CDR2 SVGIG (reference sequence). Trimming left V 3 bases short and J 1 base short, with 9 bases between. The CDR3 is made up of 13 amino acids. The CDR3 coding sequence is TGTGCCTGGAGAGGGACAACGAACACTGAAGCTTTCTTT. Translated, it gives CAWRGTTNTEAFF. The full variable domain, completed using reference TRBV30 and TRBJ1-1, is SQTIHQWPATLVQPVGSPLSLECTVEGTSNPNLYWYRQAAGRGLQLLFYSVGIGQISSEVPQNLSASRPQDRQFILSSKKLLLSDSGFYLCAWRGTTNTEAFFGQGTRLTVV.

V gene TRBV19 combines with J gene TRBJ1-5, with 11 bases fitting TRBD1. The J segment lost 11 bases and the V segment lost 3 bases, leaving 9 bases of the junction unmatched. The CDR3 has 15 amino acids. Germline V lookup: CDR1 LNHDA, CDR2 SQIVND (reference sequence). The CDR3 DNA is TGTGCCAGTAGTATTTGGGGACAGGGGGAAGGGGCCCAGCATTTT. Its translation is CASSIWGQGEGAQHF.

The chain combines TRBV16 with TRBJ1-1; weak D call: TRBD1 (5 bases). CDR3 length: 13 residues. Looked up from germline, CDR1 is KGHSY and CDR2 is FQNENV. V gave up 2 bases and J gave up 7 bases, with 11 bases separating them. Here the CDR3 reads CASSQISQGEAFF. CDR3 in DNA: TGTGCCAGCAGCCAAATCAGTCAGGGTGAAGCTTTCTTT.